This T cell receptor beta chain was sequenced for a study of beta chain features in type 1 diabetes. Regarding the study as a whole: When VDJ junctions were examined, type 1 diabetes patients showed fewer insertions and more deletions. TCRB CDR3s from Type 1 diabetes patients were moderately but significantly shorter in all four CD4+ subsets.

V lost 0 bases, J lost 0 bases, and 4 bases stayed unmatched. Germline-derived CDR1 and CDR2 are KGHSH and LQKENI. The CDR3 consists of 16 residues. In this sample, this clone turned up a few times. Its antigen is unknown. Expressed TCRB transcripts were sequenced after all isolated RNA was converted to cDNA. The average output of naive, central memory and regulatory T cell samples was approximately 3.6 million reads. Here immunoSEQ multiplex PCR was the method, and the copy in TCRdb shows in-frame clones only, minus some. The top ten clones hold roughly 0.016% of a sample with about 340,000 clones, approximately 15% of them seen once.

What was sequenced was naive CD4+ T cells from blood. The TCR comes from a woman aged 18-30 years with type 1 diabetes. The gene calls are TRBV18 and TRBJ1-1; TRBD1 matches at 7 bases. The CDR3 is CASSPPTGTVNTEAFF. CDR3 coding DNA: TGTGCCAGCTCACCACCGACAGGGACGGTGAACACTGAAGCTTTCTTT.